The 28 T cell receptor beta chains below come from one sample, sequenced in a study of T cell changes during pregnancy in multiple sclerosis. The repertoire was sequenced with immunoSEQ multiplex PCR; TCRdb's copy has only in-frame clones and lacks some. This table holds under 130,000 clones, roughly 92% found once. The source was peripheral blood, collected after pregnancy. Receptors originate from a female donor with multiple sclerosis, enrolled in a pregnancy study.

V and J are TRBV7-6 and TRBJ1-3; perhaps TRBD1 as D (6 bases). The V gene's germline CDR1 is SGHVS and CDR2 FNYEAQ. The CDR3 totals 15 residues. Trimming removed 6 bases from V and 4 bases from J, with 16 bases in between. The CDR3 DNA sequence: TGTGCCAGCAGGGATCCTACAGGGTCAGGAAACACCATATATTTT. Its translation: CASRDPTGSGNTIYF.

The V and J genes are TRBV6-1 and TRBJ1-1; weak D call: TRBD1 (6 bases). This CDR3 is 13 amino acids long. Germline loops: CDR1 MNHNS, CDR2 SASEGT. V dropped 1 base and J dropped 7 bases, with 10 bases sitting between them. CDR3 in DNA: TGTGCCAGCAGTGAAGGGGGGCTCGGTGAAGCTTTCTTT. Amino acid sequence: CASSEGGLGEAFF.

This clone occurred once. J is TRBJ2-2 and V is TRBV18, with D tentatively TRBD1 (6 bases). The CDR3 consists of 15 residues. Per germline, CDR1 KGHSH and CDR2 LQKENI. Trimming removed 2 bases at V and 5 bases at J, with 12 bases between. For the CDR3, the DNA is TGTGCCAGCTCACCAACAACAGGGACGACCGGGGAGCTGTTTTTT. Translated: CASSPTTGTTGELFF.

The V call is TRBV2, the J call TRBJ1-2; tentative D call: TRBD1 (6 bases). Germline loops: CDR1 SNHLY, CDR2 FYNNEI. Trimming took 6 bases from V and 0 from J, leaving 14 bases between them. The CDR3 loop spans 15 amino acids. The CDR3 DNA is TGTGCCAGCAGATGGACAGCCTCAACTAACTATGGCTACACCTTC. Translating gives CASRWTASTNYGYTF.

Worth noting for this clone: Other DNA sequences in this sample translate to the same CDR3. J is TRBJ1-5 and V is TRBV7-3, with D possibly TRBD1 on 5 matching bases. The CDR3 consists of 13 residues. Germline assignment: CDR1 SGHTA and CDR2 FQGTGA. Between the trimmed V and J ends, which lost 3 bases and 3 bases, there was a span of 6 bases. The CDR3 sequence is CASSLGPNQPQHF. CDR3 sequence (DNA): TGTGCCAGCAGCTTGGGGCCCAATCAGCCCCAGCATTTT.

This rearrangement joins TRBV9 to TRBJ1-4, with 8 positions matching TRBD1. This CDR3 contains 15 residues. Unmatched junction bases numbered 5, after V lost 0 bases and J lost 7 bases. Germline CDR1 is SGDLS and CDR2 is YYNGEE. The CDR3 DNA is TGTGCCAGCAGCGTAGCCGGGACAGGAAGTGAAAAACTGTTTTTT. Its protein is CASSVAGTGSEKLFF.

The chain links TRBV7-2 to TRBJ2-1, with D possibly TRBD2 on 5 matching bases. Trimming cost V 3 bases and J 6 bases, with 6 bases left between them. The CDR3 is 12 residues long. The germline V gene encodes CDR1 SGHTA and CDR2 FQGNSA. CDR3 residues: CASSFGVNEQFF. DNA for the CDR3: TGTGCCAGCAGCTTCGGGGTCAATGAGCAGTTCTTC.

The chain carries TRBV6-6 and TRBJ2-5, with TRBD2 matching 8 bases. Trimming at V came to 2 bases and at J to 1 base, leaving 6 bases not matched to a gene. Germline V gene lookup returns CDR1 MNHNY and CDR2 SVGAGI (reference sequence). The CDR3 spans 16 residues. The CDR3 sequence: CASSYGAGGLQETQYF. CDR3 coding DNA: TGTGCCAGCAGTTACGGGGCGGGGGGCCTCCAAGAGACCCAGTACTTC.

This chain's CDR3 is CASRGQGWASNQPQHF. CDR3 coding DNA: TGTGCCAGCAGGGGACAGGGGTGGGCAAGCAATCAGCCCCAGCATTTT. The rearrangement joins TRBV6-6 to TRBJ1-5; 10 bases match TRBD1. V was clipped by 6 bases and J by 1 base; unmatched bases: 6. The CDR3 loop spans 16 amino acids. Germline V CDR1 and CDR2: MNHNY, SVGAGI (reference sequence).

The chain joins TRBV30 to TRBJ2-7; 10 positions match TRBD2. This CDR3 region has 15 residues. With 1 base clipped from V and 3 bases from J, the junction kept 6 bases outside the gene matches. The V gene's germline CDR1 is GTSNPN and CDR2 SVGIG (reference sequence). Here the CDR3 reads CAWSESSGGYYEQYF. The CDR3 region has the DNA TGTGCCTGGAGTGAATCTAGCGGGGGATACTACGAGCAGTACTTC.

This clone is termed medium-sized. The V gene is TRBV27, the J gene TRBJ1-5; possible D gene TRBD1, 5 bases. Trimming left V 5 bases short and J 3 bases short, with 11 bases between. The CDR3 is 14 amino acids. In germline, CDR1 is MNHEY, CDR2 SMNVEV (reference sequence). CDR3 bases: TGTGCCAGCAGTCTGCAAGGGGACAATCAGCCCCAGCATTTT. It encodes CASSLQGDNQPQHF.

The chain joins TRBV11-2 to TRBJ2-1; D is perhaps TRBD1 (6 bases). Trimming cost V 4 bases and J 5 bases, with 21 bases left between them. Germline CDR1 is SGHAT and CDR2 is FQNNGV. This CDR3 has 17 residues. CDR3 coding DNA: TGTGCCAGCAGCTCCCCTCGAACGGACAGAGGGAACAATGAGCAGTTCTTC. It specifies CASSSPRTDRGNNEQFF.

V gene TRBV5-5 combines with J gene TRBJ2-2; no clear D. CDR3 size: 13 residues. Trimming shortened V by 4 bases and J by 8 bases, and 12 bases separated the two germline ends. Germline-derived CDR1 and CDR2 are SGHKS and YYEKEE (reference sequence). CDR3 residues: CASSKERRGELFF. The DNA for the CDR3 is TGTGCCAGCAGCAAAGAACGCCGGGGGGAGCTGTTTTTT.

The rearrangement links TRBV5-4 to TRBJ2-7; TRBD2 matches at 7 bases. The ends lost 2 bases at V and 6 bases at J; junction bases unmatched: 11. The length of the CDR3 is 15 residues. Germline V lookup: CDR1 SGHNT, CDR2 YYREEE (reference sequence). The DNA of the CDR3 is TGTGCCAGCAGCTTCTCCGCGGGGGTCGTCCTCGAGCAGTACTTC. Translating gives CASSFSAGVVLEQYF. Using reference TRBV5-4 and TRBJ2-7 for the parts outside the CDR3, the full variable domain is ETGVTQSPTHLIKTRGQQVTLRCSSQSGHNTVSWYQQALGQGPQFIFQYYREEENGRGNFPPRFSGLQFPNYSSELNVNALELDDSALYLCASSFSAGVVLEQYFGPGTRLTVT.

CDR3 protein: CASSLALRGQLNSPLHF. In DNA, the CDR3 is TGTGCCAGCAGCTTGGCTCTACGGGGACAGCTTAATTCACCCCTCCACTTT. This chain connects TRBV5-4 to TRBJ1-6; 7 bases are a match to TRBD1. CDR1 SGHNT and CDR2 YYREEE come from the germline V gene (reference sequence). The CDR3 sequence is 17 residues long. After removal of 0 bases from V and 6 bases from J, the junction contained 9 bases not matched to a gene.

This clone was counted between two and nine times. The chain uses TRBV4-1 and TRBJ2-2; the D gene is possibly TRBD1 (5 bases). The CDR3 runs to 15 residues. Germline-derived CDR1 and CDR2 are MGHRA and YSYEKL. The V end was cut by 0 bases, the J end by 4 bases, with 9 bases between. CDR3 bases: TGCGCCAGCAGCCAAGATCAGGGAAGCACCGGGGAGCTGTTTTTT. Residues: CASSQDQGSTGELFF.

This chain's CDR3 is CASSVGSTGELFF. Here the CDR3 DNA reads TGTGCCAGCAGCGTAGGGAGCACCGGGGAGCTGTTTTTT. V usage is TRBV9 and J usage is TRBJ2-2; D gene uncertain. Between the trimmed V and J ends, which lost 0 bases and 4 bases, there was a span of 4 bases. The germline gives CDR1 SGDLS, CDR2 YYNGEE. The CDR3 has 13 residues.

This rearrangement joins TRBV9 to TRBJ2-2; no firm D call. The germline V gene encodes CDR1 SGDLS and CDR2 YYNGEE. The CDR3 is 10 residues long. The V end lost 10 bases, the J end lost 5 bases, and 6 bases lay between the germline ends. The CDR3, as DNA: TGTGCCCTATGGACCGGGGAGCTGTTTTTT. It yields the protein CALWTGELFF.

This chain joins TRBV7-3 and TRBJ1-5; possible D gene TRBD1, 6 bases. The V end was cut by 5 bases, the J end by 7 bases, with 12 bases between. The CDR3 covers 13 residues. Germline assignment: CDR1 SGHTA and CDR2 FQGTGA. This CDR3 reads CASSTGLNQPQHF. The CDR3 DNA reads TGTGCCAGCAGCACAGGGTTGAACCAGCCCCAGCATTTT. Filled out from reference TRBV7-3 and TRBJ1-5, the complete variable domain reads GAGVSQTPSNKVTEKGKYVELRCDPISGHTALYWYRQSLGQGPEFLIYFQGTGAADDSGLPNDRFFAVRPEGSVSTLKIQRTERGDSAVYLCASSTGLNQPQHFGDGTRLSIL.

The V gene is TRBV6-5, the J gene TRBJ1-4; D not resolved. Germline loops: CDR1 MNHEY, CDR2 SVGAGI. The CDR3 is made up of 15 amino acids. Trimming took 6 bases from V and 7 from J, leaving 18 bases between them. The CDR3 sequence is CASRIDNRRSEKLFF. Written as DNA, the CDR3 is TGTGCCAGCAGAATCGACAACCGGAGGTCTGAAAAACTGTTTTTT.

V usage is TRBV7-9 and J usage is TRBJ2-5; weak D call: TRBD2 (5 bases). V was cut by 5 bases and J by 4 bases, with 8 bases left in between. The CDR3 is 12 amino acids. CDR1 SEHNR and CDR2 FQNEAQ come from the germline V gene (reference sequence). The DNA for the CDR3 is TGTGCCAGCAGCCAGAGCGGAGAGACCCAGTACTTC. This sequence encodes CASSQSGETQYF.

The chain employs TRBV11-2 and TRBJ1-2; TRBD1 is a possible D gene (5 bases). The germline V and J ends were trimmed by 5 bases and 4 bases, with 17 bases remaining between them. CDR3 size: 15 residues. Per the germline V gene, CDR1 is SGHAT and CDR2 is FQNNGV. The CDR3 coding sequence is TGTGCCAGCAGCGCGGGGGGTCTGGGGGGCTATGGCTACACCTTC. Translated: CASSAGGLGGYGYTF.

This chain's CDR3 is CASSPFFGRGSSETQYF. DNA for the CDR3: TGTGCCAGCAGCCCATTCTTCGGTCGAGGTTCAAGCGAGACCCAGTACTTC. The rearrangement joins TRBV7-9 to TRBJ2-5, with D unclear. Trimming took 5 bases from V and 5 from J, leaving 24 bases between them. CDR3 length: 17 residues. Germline V lookup: CDR1 SEHNR, CDR2 FQNEAQ (reference sequence).

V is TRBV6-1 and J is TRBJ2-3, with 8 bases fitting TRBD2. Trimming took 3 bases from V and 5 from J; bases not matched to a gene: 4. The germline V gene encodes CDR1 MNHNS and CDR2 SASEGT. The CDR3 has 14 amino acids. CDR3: CASSDGGAIDTQYF. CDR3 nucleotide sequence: TGTGCCAGCAGTGACGGGGGGGCTATAGATACGCAGTATTTT.

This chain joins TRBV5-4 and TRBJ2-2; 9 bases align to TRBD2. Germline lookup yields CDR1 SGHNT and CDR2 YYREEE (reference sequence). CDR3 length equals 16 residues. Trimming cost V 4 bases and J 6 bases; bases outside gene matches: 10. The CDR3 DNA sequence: TGTGCCAGCAGCCCCGTTGGCGGGGGGGCCTCCGGGGAGCTGTTTTTT. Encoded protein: CASSPVGGGASGELFF.

CDR3 amino acids: CASSDLGHYGYTF. CDR3 bases: TGTGCCAGCAGTGACTTGGGCCACTATGGCTACACCTTC. V usage is TRBV25-1 and J usage is TRBJ1-2, with D hard to call. The CDR3 extends over 13 amino acids. The V end lost 3 bases, the J end lost 3 bases, and 8 bases lay between the germline ends. Germline-derived CDR1 and CDR2 are MGHDK and SYGVNS.

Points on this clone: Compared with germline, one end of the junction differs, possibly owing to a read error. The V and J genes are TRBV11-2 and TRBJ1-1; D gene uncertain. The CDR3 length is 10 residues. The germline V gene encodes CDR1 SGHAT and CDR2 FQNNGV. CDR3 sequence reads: CASTDRWPRF. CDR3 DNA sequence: TGTGCCAGCACCGATCGATGGCCCAGGTTT. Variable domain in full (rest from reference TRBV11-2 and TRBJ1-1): EAGVAQSPRYKIIEKRQSVAFWCNPISGHATLYWYQQILGQGPKLLIQFQNNGVVDDSQLPKDRFSAERLKGVDSTLKIQPAKLEDSAVYLCASTDRWPRFGQGTRLTVV.

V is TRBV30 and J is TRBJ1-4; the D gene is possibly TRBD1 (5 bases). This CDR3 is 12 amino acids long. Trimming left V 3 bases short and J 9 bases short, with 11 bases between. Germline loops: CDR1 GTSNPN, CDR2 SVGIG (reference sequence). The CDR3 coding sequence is TGTGCCTGGAGGGGCAGGGCGAAAAAACTGTTTTTT. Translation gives CAWRGRAKKLFF.